This note documents a single T cell receptor (beta chain) sequence. No antigen is known for it. The V and J ends lost 0 bases and 4 bases respectively, with 10 bases between them. CDR3 length: 14 residues. CDR1 and CDR2 (germline): SGHRS, YFSETQ. This sample was taken from a study of vaccination effects on CD4 cells after COVID-19. Before any sequencing was done, the ViraFEST assay used viral peptide pools to expand antigen-specific CD4+ T cells. After more than 8 days in culture, the CD4+ T cells were isolated. Cultivation was performed at two million PBMC per well with around 9.3 IU/ml IL-2 and about 9.2 ug/ml peptides added. Study-level findings and limits: Convalescent patients numbered few in the study; early post-infection timepoints were missing entirely. Clonal contraction was marked in infection- and vaccine-induced clones late after vaccination.

Data came from immunoSEQ multiplex PCR; TCRdb stores just in-frame clones and leaves some out. The table has tens of thousands of clones, roughly 81% seen once. V is TRBV5-1 and J is TRBJ1-2; D is undetermined. This receptor was obtained from a human donor who received a COVID-19 vaccine. The sample here was CD4+ T cells from PBMCs cultured with HCoV-229E spike peptides, taken before COVID-19 vaccination. The DNA of the CDR3 is TGCGCCAGCAGCTTGGCTGAGACGGCCTATGGCTACACCTTC. This gives the protein CASSLAETAYGYTF.